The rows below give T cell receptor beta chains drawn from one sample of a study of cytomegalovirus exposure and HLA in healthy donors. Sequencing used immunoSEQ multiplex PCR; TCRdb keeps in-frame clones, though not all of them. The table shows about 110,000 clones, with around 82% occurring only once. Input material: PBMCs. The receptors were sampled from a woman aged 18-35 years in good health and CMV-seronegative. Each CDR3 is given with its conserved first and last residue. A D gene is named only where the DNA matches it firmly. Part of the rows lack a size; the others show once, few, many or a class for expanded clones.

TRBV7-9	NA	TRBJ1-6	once	TGTGCCAGCAGCCTACAGGCGGCGAGGAATTCACCCCTCCACTTT	CASSLQAARNSPLHF
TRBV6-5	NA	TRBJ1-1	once	TGTGCCAGCAGTTACATCCGGGAGAACACTGAAGCTTTCTTT	CASSYIRENTEAFF
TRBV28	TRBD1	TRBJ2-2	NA	TGTGCCAGCAATAATCGGGACAGGAACACCGGGGAGCTGTTTTTT	CASNNRDRNTGELFF
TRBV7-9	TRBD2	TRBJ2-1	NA	TGTGCCAGCAGCTCGACTAGCGGGGGGGCCATCGGCTACAATGAGCAGTTCTTC	CASSSTSGGAIGYNEQFF
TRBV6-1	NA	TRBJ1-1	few	TGTGCCAGCAGTGAAGCCGGGGGGCACACTGAAGCTTTCTTT	CASSEAGGHTEAFF
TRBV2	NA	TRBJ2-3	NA	TGTGCCAGCAGTCGTGCGGCCATGCGCGACGATACGCAGTATTTT	CASSRAAMRDDTQYF
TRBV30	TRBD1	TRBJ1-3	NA	TGTGCCTGGAGTTCTGGGACAGGGTTCTCTGGAAACACCATATATTTT	CAWSSGTGFSGNTIYF
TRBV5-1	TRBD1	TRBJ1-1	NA	TGCGCCAGCAGCTTGGGGGGAGACAGGGGGCTTGCATGGGGCACTGAAGCTTTCTTT	CASSLGGDRGLAWGTEAFF
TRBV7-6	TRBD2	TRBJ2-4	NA	TGTGCCAGCAGCATGGGACTAGCGGATATAAACATTCAGTACTTC	CASSMGLADINIQYF
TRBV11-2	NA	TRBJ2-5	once	TGTGCCAGCAGCTTAGGGCGAGGACAGTCCCTTCAAGAGACCCAGTACTTC	CASSLGRGQSLQETQYF
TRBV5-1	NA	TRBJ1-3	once	TGCGCCAGCAGCTCCTCTAGCAGGTTAGTTGGAAACACCATATATTTT	CASSSSSRLVGNTIYF
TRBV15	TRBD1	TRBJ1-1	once	TGTGCCACCAGCAGGCCAGGGGGAACTGAAGCTTTCTTT	CATSRPGGTEAFF
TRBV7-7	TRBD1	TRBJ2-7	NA	TGTGCCAGCAGCCCAAGTATACGCGAGACAGGGGACGAGCAGTACTTC	CASSPSIRETGDEQYF
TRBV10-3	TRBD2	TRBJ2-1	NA	TGTGCCATCAGTTGGCGGGGGGGGGACAATGAGCAGTTCTTC	CAISWRGGDNEQFF
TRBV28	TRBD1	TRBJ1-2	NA	TGTGCCAGCAGACCGGGACAGGGCTATGGCTACACCTTC	CASRPGQGYGYTF